This entry features one T cell receptor beta chain sequence. No antigen is known for it. This clone may be a read error of a much larger clone one base away. V gave up 7 bases and J gave up 6 bases, with 9 bases separating them. Germline CDR1 is LNHDA and CDR2 is SQIVND (reference sequence). The CDR3 contains 11 residues. This sample is part of a study of T and B cells in COVID-19 patients. General study points: CD4+, regulatory T cell, CD8+ and sorted SARS-CoV-2-responsive or tetramer+ T cells were not yet sequenced.

Blood genomic DNA input for TRB amplification was roughly 250-550 ng. BIOMED2 TRB-A/B primer pools were used in multiplex TRB PCR. TCRdb called the multiplex PCR reads again in MiXCR, with one record for every CDR3 protein. The sample yields roughly 12,000 distinct CDR3 sequences, more than 25% seen once. The chain is built from TRBV19 and TRBJ1-1; D gene uncertain. The sample comprised blood. This TCR came from a human donor who had recovered from COVID-19. The CDR3 loop is CASTSHPEAFF. For the CDR3, the DNA is TGTGCCAGTACTTCTCACCCTGAAGCTTTCTTT. The full variable domain, with the rest looked up from reference TRBV19 and TRBJ1-1, is DGGITQSPKYLFRKEGQNVTLSCEQNLNHDAMYWYRQDPGQGLRLIYYSQIVNDFQKGDIAEGYSVSREKKESFPLTVTSAQKNPTAFYLCASTSHPEAFFGQGTRLTVV.